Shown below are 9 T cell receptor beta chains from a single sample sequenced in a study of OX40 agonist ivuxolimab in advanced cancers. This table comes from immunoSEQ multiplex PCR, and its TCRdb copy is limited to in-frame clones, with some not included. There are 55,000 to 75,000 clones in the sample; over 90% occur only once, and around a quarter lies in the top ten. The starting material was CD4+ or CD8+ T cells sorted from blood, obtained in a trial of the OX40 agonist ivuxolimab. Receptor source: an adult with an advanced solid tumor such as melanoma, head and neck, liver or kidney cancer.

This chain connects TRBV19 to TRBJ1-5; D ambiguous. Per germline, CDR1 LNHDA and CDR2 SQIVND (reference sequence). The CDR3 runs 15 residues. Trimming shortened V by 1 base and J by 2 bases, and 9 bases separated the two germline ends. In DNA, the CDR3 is TGTGCCAGTAGTATAGCCACTCGAGGCAATCAGCCCCAGCATTTT. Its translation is CASSIATRGNQPQHF.

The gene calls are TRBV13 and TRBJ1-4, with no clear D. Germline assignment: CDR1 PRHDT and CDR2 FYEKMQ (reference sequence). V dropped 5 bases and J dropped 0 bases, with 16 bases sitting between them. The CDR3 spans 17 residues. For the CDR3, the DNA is TGTGCCAGCAGCCTCGCTAAGGGAGAGCCAACTAATGAAAAACTGTTTTTT. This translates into CASSLAKGEPTNEKLFF. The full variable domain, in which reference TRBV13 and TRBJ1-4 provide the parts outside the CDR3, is AAGVIQSPRHLIKEKRETATLKCYPIPRHDTVYWYQQGPGQDPQFLISFYEKMQSDKGSIPDRFSAQQFSDYHSELNMSSLELGDSALYFCASSLAKGEPTNEKLFFGSGTQLSVL.

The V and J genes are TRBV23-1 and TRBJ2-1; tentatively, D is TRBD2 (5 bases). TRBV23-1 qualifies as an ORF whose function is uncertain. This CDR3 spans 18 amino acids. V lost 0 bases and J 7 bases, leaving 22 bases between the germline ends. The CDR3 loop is CASSQSEIGGVSKNEQFF. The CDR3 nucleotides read TGCGCCAGCAGTCAATCGGAAATCGGAGGAGTCAGTAAGAATGAGCAGTTCTTC.

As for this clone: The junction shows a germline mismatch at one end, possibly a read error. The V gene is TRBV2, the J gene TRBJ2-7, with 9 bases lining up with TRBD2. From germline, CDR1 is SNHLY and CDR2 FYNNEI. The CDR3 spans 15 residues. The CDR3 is CASREAGTSYYEQYF. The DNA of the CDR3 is TGTGCCAGCAGGGAAGCCGGGACTAGCTACTACGAGCAGTACTTC.

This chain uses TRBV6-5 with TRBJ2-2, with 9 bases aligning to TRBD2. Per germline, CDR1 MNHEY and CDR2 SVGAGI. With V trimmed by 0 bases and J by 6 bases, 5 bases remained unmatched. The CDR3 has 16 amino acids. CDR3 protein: CASSYSYGGRAGELFF. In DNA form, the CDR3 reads TGTGCCAGCAGTTACTCGTACGGCGGGAGGGCCGGGGAGCTGTTTTTT.

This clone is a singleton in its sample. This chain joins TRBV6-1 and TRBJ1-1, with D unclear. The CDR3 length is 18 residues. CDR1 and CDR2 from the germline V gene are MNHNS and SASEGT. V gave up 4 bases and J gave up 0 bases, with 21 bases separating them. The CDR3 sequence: CASSGPKGKNWVNTEAFF. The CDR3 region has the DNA TGTGCCAGCAGTGGCCCGAAAGGCAAAAACTGGGTGAACACTGAAGCTTTCTTT.

For the CDR3, the DNA is TGTGCCAGCAGCTCCACCCCGCGGGAGAACTACGAGCAGTACTTC. It encodes CASSSTPRENYEQYF. The rearrangement joins TRBV5-4 to TRBJ2-7; 7 nucleotides align to TRBD2. The CDR3 consists of 15 residues. Germline trimming cut 3 bases from V and 3 bases from J; bases unmatched to any gene: 9. Germline lookup yields CDR1 SGHNT and CDR2 YYREEE (reference sequence).

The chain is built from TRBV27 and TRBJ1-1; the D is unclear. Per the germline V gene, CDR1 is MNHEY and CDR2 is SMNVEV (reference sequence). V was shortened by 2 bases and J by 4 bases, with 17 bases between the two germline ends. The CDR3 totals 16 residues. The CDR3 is CASSLTPPIIGTEAFF. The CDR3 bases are TGTGCCAGCAGTTTAACACCCCCAATCATTGGCACTGAAGCTTTCTTT.

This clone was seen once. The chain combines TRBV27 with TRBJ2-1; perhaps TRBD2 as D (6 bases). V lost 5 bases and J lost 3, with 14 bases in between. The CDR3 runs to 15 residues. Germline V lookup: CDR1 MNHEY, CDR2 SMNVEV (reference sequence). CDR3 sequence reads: CASSPDSGFYNEQFF. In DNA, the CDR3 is TGTGCCAGCAGTCCGGATAGCGGATTCTACAATGAGCAGTTCTTC.